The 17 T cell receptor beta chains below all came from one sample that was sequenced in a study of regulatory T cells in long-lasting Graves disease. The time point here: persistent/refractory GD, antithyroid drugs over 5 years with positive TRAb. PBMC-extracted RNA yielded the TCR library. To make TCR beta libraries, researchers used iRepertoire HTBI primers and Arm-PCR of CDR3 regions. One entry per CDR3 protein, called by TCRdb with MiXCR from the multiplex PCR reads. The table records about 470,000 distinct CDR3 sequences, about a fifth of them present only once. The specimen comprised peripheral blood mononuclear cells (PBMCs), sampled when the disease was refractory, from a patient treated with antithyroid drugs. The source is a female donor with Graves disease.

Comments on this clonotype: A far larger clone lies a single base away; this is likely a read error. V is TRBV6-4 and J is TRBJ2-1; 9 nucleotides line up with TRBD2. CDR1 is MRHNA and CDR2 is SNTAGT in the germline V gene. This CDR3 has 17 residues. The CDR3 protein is CASSPYSGSPIYKEQFF. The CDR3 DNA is TGTGCCAGCAGTCCCTATAGCGGGAGTCCGATTTACAAGGAGCAGTTCTTC.

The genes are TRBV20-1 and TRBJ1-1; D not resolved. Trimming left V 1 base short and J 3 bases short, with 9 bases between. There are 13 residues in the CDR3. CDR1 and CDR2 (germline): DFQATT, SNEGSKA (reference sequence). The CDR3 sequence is CSARGIAYTEAFF. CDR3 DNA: TGCAGTGCTAGAGGCATAGCTTACACTGAAGCTTTCTTT.

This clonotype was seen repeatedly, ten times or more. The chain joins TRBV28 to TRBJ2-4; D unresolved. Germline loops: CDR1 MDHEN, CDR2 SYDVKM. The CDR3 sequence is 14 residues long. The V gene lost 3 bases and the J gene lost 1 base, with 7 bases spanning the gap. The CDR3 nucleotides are TGTGCCAGCAGTTTGGTTTCCGCCAAAAACATTCAGTACTTC. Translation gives CASSLVSAKNIQYF.

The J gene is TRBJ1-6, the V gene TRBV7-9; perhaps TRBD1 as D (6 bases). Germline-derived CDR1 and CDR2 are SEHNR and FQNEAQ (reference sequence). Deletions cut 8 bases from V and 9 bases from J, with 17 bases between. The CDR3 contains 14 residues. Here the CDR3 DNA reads TGTGCCAGCGGAGCAGGACAGTCGGGTTCACCCCTCCACTTT. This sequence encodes CASGAGQSGSPLHF.

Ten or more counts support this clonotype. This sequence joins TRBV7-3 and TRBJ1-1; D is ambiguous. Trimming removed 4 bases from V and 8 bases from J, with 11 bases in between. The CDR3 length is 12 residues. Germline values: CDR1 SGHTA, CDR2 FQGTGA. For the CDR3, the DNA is TGTGCCAGCAGCTCAACGGGCCAAGAAGCTTTCTTT. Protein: CASSSTGQEAFF.

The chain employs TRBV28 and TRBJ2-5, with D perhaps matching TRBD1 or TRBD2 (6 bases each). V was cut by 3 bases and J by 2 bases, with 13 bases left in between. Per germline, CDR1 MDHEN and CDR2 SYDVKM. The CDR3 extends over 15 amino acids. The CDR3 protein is CASSLGGQHQETQYF. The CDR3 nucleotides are TGTGCCAGCAGTTTGGGGGGACAACATCAAGAGACCCAGTACTTC. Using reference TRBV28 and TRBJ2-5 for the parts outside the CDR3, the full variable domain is DVKVTQSSRYLVKRTGEKVFLECVQDMDHENMFWYRQDPGLGLRLIYFSYDVKMKEKGDIPEGYSVSREKKERFSLILESASTNQTSMYLCASSLGGQHQETQYFGPGTRLLVL.

The CDR3 nucleotides are TGTGCCAGCAGCTTAGATGGCAGGCTTGGCGCTGAAGCTTTCTTT. This gives the protein CASSLDGRLGAEAFF. The gene calls are TRBV7-8 and TRBJ1-1; no clear D gene. Per germline, CDR1 SGHVS and CDR2 FQNEAQ. V shed 1 base and J shed 6 bases, with 15 bases lying between them. CDR3 size: 15 residues.

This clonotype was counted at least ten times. CDR3 in amino acids: CASSSSSRSGWGYEQYF. The CDR3 DNA reads as TGTGCCAGCAGCTCTTCTTCTCGGAGCGGTTGGGGGTACGAGCAGTACTTC. The V and J genes are TRBV7-9 and TRBJ2-7; D possibly uses TRBD1 or TRBD2 (5 bases each). Germline assignment: CDR1 SEHNR and CDR2 FQNEAQ (reference sequence). The CDR3 has 17 residues. The V gene lost 4 bases and the J gene lost 4 bases, with 23 bases spanning the gap.

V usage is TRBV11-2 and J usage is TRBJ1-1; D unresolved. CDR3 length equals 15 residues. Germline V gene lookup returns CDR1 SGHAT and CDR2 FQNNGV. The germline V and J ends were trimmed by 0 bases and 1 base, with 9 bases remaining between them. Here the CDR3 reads CASSLERVENTEAFF. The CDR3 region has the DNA TGTGCCAGCAGCTTAGAGAGGGTGGAGAACACTGAAGCTTTCTTT. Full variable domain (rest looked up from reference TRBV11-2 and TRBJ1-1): EAGVAQSPRYKIIEKRQSVAFWCNPISGHATLYWYQQILGQGPKLLIQFQNNGVVDDSQLPKDRFSAERLKGVDSTLKIQPAKLEDSAVYLCASSLERVENTEAFFGQGTRLTVV.

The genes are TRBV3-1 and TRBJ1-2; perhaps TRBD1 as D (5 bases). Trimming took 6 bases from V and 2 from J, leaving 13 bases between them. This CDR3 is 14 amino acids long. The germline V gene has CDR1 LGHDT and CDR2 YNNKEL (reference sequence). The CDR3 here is CASRIMGGNYGYTF. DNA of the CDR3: TGTGCCAGCAGAATTATGGGGGGGAACTATGGCTACACCTTC. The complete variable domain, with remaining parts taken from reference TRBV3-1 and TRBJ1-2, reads DTAVSQTPKYLVTQMGNDKSIKCEQNLGHDTMYWYKQDSKKFLKIMFSYNNKELIINETVPNRFSPKSPDKAHLNLHINSLELGDSAVYFCASRIMGGNYGYTFGSGTRLTVV.

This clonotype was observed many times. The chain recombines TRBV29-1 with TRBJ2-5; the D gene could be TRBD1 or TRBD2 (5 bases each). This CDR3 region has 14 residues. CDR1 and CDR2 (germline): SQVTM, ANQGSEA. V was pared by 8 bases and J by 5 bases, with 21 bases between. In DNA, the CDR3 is TGCAGCCATATCGGGGCAGGGAATGGTGAGACCCAGTACTTC. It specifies CSHIGAGNGETQYF.

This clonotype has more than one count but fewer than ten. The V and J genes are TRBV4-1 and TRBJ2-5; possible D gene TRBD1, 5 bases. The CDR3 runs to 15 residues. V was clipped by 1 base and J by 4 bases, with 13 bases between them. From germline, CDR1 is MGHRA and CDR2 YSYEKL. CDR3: CASSQGGAGLETQYF. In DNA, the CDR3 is TGCGCCAGCAGCCAAGGAGGCGCAGGGCTAGAGACCCAGTACTTC.

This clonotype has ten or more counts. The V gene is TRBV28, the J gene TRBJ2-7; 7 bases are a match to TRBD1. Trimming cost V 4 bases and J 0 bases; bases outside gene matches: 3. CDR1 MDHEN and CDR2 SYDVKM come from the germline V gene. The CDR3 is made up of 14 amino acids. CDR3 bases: TGTGCCAGCAGTTCGTGGGACAGCTCCTACGAGCAGTACTTC. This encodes CASSSWDSSYEQYF.

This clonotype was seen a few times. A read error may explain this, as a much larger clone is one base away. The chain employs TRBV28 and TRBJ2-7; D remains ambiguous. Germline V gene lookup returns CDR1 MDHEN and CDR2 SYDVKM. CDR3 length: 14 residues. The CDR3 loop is CASSLMGFSSEQYF. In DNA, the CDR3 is TGTGCCAGCAGCCTCATGGGGTTTTCCTCCGAGCAGTACTTC. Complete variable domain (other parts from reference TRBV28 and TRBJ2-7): DVKVTQSSRYLVKRTGEKVFLECVQDMDHENMFWYRQDPGLGLRLIYFSYDVKMKEKGDIPEGYSVSREKKERFSLILESASTNQTSMYLCASSLMGFSSEQYFGPGTRLTVT.

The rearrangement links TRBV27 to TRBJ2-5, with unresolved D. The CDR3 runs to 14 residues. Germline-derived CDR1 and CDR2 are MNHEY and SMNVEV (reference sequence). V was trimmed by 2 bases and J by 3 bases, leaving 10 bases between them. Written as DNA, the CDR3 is TGTGCCAGCAGTTTAGGACGTTGGGAAGAGACCCAGTACTTC. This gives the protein CASSLGRWEETQYF.

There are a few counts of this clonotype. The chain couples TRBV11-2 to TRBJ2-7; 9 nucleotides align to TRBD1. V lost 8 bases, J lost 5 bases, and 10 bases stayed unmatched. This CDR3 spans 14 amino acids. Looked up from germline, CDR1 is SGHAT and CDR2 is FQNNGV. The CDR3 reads CASSWLGQGNEQYF. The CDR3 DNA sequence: TGTGCCAGCTCCTGGCTGGGACAGGGCAACGAGCAGTACTTC. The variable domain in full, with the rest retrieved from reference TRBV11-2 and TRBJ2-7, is EAGVAQSPRYKIIEKRQSVAFWCNPISGHATLYWYQQILGQGPKLLIQFQNNGVVDDSQLPKDRFSAERLKGVDSTLKIQPAKLEDSAVYLCASSWLGQGNEQYFGPGTRLTVT.

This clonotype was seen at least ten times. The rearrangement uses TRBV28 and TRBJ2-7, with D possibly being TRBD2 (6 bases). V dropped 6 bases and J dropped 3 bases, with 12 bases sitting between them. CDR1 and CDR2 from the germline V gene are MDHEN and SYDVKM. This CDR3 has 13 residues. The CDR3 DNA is TGTGCCAGCAGAGGAGCGGGCCTCTACGAGCAGTACTTC. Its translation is CASRGAGLYEQYF.